This paragraph reports one T cell receptor beta chain. Germline lookup yields CDR1 MNHNS and CDR2 SASEGT. V trimming: 5 bases; J trimming: 10 bases; junction bases outside the gene matches: 5. CDR3 length equals 12 residues. The data stem from a study of low-dose radiotherapy and immunotherapy resistance in tumors. Across the study: Cohort 1 was given 0.5 Gy per fraction every 2 weeks, for 6.5 Gy total. Each patient took aspirin at a dose of 300 mg by mouth once daily over the course of four cycles, with dosing beginning on cycle 1 day 1.

Alpha and beta chains were covered, as first-strand cDNA relied on TRAV- and TRBV-specific primers. The PCR that amplified TCRs ran for about 20 cycles, relying on a constant-region primer and a V-primer adapter. In vitro transcription served to amplify the isolated mRNA. TCRdb itself ran the reads through MiXCR, one entry per CDR3 protein. The sample records around 90,000 distinct CDR3 sequences, approximately 19% being singletons. The time point was: before trial treatment. Eligibility criteria specified advanced solid malignancies devoid of tumor-infiltrating lymphocytes. The clonotype originates from a male donor with prostate cancer. The input for sequencing was PBMCs, taken before treatment. This chain connects TRBV6-1 to TRBJ2-1, with 7 positions matching TRBD2. The CDR3 loop reads CASSLRGYEQFF. Written as DNA, the CDR3 is TGTGCCAGCAGTTTGCGGGGGTACGAGCAGTTCTTC.